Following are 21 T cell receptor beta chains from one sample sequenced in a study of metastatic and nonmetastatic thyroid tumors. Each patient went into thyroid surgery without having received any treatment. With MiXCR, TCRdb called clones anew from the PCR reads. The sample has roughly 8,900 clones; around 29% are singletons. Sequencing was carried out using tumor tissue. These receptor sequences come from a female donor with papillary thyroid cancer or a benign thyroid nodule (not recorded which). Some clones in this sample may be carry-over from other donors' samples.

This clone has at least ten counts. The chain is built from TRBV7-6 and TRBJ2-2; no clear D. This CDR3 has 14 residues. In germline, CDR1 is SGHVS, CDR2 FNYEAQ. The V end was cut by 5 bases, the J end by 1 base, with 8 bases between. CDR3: CASSPLVNTGELFF. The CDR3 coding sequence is TGTGCCAGCAGCCCCCTTGTGAACACCGGGGAGCTGTTTTTT.

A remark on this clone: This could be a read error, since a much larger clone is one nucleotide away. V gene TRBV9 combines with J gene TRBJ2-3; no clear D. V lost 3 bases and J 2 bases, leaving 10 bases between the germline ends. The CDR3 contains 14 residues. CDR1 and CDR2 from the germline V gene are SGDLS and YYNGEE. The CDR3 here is CASSASSYTDTQYF. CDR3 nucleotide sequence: TGTGCCAGCAGCGCATCCAGTTACACAGATACGCAGTATTTT. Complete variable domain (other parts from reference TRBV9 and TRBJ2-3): DSGVTQTPKHLITATGQRVTLRCSPRSGDLSVYWYQQSLDQGLQFLIQYYNGEERAKGNILERFSAQQFPDLHSELNLSSLELGDSALYFCASSASSYTDTQYFGPGTRLTVL.

CDR3 DNA sequence: TGTGCCAGCAGATACGTACAGGGGGGCGAGCAGTACTTC. Its protein is CASRYVQGGEQYF. J is TRBJ2-7 and V is TRBV6-2 or TRBV6-3, with 8 bases matching TRBD1. The junction had 7 bases not matched to a gene; V was cut back by 6 bases and J by 6 bases. Per the germline V gene, CDR1 is MNHEY and CDR2 is SVGEGT. The CDR3 length is 13 residues.

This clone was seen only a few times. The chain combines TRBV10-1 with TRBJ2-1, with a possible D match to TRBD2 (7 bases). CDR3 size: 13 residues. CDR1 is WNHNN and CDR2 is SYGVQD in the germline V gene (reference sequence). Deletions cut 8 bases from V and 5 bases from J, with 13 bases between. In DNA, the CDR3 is TGCGCCAGCCGAGGCGGGGGCGACAATGAGCAGTTCTTC. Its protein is CASRGGGDNEQFF.

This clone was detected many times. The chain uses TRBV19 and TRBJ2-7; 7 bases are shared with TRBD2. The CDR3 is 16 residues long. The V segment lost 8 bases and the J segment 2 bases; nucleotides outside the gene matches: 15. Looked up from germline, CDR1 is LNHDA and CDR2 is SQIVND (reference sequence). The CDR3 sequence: CASSGLSGSGAYEQYF. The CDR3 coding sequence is TGTGCCAGTTCAGGACTTAGCGGGTCGGGAGCCTACGAGCAGTACTTC.

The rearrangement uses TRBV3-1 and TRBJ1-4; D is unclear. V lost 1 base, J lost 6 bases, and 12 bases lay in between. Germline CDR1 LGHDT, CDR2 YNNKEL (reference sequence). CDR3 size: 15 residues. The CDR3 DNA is TGTGCCAGCAGCCAAGCGTCCGGACTTGATGAAAAACTGTTTTTT. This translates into CASSQASGLDEKLFF. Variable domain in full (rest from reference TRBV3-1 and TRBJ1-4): DTAVSQTPKYLVTQMGNDKSIKCEQNLGHDTMYWYKQDSKKFLKIMFSYNNKELIINETVPNRFSPKSPDKAHLNLHINSLELGDSAVYFCASSQASGLDEKLFFGSGTQLSVL.

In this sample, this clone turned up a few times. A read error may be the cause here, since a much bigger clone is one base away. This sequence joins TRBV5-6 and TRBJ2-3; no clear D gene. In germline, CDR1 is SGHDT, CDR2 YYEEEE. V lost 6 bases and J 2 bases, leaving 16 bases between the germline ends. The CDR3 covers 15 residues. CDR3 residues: CASNPGHRFTDTQYF. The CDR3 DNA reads TGTGCCAGCAACCCGGGCCATCGTTTCACAGATACGCAGTATTTT.

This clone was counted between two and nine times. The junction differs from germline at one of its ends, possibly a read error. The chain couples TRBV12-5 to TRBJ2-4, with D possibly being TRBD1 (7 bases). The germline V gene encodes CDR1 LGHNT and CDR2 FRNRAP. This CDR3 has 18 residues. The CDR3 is CARSSGDRDPLAKNIHYF. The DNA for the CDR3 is TGTGCTAGGTCTTCGGGGGACAGAGACCCCCTAGCCAAAAACATTCATTACTTC.

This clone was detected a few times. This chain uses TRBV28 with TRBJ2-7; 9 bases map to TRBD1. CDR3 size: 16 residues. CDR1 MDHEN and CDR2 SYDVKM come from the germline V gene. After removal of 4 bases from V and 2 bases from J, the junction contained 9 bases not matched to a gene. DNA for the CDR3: TGTGCCAGCAGTTATACAGGGGGCAGCCCAACCTACGAGCAGTACTTC. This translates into CASSYTGGSPTYEQYF.

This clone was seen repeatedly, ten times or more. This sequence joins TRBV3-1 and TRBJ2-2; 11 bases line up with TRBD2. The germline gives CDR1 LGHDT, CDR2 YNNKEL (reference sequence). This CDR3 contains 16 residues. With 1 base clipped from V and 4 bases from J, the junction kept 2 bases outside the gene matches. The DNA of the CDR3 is TGTGCCAGCAGCCAAGTCCTAGCGGGAGGCACCGGGGAGCTGTTTTTT. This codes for CASSQVLAGGTGELFF.

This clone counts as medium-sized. The chain's CDR3 is CASGGMRNNSPLHF. For the CDR3, the DNA is TGTGCCAGCGGGGGGATGAGGAATAATTCACCCCTCCACTTT. The rearrangement uses TRBV28 and TRBJ1-6; D is perhaps TRBD1 (5 bases). In germline, CDR1 is MDHEN, CDR2 SYDVKM. Between the trimmed V and J ends, which lost 8 bases and 5 bases, there was a span of 13 bases. The length of the CDR3 is 14 residues.

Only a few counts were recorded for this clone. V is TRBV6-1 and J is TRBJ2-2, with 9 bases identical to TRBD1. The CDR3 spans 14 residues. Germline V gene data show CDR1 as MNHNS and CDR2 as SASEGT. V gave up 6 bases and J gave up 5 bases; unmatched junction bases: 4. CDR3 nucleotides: TGTGCCAGCAGATGGGACAGGGTGACCGGGGAGCTGTTTTTT. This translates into CASRWDRVTGELFF.

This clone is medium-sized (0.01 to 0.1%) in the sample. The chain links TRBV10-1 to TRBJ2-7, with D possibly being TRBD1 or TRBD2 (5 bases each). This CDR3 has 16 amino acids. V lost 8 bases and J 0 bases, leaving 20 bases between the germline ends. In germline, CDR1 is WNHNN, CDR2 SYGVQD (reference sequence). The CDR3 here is CASRECGTSSSYEQYF. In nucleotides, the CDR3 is TGCGCCAGCCGAGAGTGTGGGACGTCTAGCTCCTACGAGCAGTACTTC.

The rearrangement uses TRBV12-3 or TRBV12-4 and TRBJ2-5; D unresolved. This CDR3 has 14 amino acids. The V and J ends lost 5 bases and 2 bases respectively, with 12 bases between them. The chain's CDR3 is CASSPNMGQETQYF. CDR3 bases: TGTGCCAGCAGTCCGAACATGGGTCAAGAGACCCAGTACTTC.

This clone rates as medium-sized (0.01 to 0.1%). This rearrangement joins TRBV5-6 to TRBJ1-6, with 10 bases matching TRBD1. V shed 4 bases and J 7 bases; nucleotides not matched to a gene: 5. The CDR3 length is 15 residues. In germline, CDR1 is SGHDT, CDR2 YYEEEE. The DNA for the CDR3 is TGTGCCAGCAGCGCGACAGGGGGCTACAATTCACCCCTCCACTTT. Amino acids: CASSATGGYNSPLHF.

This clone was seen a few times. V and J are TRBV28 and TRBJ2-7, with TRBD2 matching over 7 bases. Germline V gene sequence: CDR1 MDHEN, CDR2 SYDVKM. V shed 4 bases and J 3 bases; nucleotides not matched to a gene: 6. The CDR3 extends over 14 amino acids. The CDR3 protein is CASSYGTIGYEQYF. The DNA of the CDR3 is TGTGCCAGCAGTTACGGGACTATCGGCTACGAGCAGTACTTC.

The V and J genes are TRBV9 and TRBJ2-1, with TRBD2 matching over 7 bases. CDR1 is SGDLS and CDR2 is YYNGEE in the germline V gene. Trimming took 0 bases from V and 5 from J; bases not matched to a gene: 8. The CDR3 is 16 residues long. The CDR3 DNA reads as TGTGCCAGCAGCGTAGTCGGGGGAGGGTTAGACAATGAGCAGTTCTTC. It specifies CASSVVGGGLDNEQFF.

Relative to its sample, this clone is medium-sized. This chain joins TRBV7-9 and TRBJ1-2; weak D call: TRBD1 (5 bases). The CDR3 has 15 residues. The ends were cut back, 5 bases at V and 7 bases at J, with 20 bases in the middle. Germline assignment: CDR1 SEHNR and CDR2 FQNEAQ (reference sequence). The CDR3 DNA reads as TGTGCCAGCAGCCTAGATACTACAGGTTTTGGTGGCTACACCTTC. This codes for CASSLDTTGFGGYTF.

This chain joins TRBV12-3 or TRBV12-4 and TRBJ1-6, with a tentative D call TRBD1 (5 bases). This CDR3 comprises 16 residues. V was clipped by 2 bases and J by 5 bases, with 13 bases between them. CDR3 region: CASSLKGRGDNSPLHF. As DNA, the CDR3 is TGTGCCAGCAGTTTAAAGGGACGGGGGGATAATTCACCCCTCCACTTT.

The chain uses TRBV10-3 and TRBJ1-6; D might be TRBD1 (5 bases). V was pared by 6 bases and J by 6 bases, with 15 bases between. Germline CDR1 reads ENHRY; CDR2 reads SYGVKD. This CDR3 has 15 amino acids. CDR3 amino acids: CAISPREGINSPLHF. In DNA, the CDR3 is TGTGCCATCAGCCCCCGAGAGGGGATTAATTCACCCCTCCACTTT.

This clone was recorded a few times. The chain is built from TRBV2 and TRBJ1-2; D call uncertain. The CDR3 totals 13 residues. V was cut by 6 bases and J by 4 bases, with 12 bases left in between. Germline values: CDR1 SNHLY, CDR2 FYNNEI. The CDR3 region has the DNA TGTGCCAGCAGCGTTAACCTAGTCTATGGCTACACCTTC. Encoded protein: CASSVNLVYGYTF.